This is a list of T cell receptor beta chains from one sample in a study of regulatory and conventional T cells in RAG deficiency. Clones were sequenced by immunoSEQ multiplex PCR, and TCRdb holds only the in-frame ones, with some missing. The table records about 46,000 clones, 85% to 90% of them present only once. These same records also appear under a second study, on regulatory T cells.

The material sequenced was CD4+ effector T cells sorted from blood. These receptors came from a human donor in good health. Each CDR3 is given with its conserved first and last residue. A D gene is named only where the DNA matches it firmly. Only part of the rows carry a size: once, few, many, or a class if the clone is expanded.

j_call | d_call | v_call | clone_size | cdr3_aa | cdr3_nt
TRBJ2-6 | - | TRBV15 | - | CATSRAISGANVLTF | TGTGCCACCAGCAGAGCAATCTCTGGGGCCAACGTCCTGACTTTC
TRBJ1-3 | - | TRBV7-9 | - | CASSMGRPGNTIYF | TGTGCCAGCAGCATGGGGCGTCCTGGAAACACCATATATTTT
TRBJ1-6 | - | TRBV14 | - | CASSFFALPLHF | TGTGCCAGCAGCTTTTTCGCCCTACCCCTCCACTTT
TRBJ2-5 | - | TRBV18 | - | CASSMTSGTYQETQYF | TGTGCCAGCTCAATGACTTCCGGGACGTATCAAGAGACCCAGTACTTC
TRBJ1-1 | - | TRBV18 | - | CASSPTDADTEAFF | TGTGCCAGCTCACCAACAGACGCGGACACTGAAGCTTTCTTT
TRBJ1-2 | - | TRBV10-1 | - | CASSPADKSYGYTF | TGCGCCAGCAGTCCCGCCGACAAGAGCTATGGCTACACCTTC
TRBJ2-5 | - | TRBV14 | - | CASSQALGSQETQYF | TGTGCCAGCAGCCAAGCATTGGGGAGCCAAGAGACCCAGTACTTC
TRBJ2-6 | TRBD1 | TRBV2 | - | CASRMGQAFSGANVLTF | TGTGCCAGCAGGATGGGACAGGCCTTCTCTGGGGCCAACGTCCTGACTTTC
TRBJ2-2 | - | TRBV7-3 | - | CASSSPNTGELFF | TGTGCCAGCAGCTCCCCTAACACCGGGGAGCTGTTTTTT
TRBJ1-3 | - | TRBV29-1 | - | CSVRIRGSENTIYF | TGCAGCGTCCGTATAAGGGGCTCTGAAAACACCATATATTTT
TRBJ1-5 | TRBD1 | TRBV11-3 | few | CASSFGTGKPQHF | TGTGCCAGCAGCTTCGGGACAGGGAAGCCCCAGCATTTT
TRBJ1-5 | - | TRBV7-8 | - | CASSPGLFSNQPQHF | TGTGCCAGCAGCCCCGGACTGTTTAGCAATCAGCCCCAGCATTTT
TRBJ2-7 | - | TRBV9 | - | CASSDQIKGEQYF | TGTGCCAGCAGCGACCAAATCAAAGGCGAGCAGTACTTC
TRBJ2-3 | TRBD2 | TRBV7-6 | - | CASSLGSSGSTDTQYF | TGTGCCAGCAGCTTAGGTAGTAGCGGGAGCACAGATACGCAGTATTTT
TRBJ1-2 | - | TRBV18 | - | CASSPTGISNYGYTF | TGTGCCAGCTCACCTACCGGGATCTCCAACTATGGCTACACCTTC
TRBJ2-1 | TRBD2 | TRBV19 | - | CASSIQGLAGGSIYNEQFF | TGTGCCAGTAGTATCCAAGGACTAGCGGGAGGAAGTATTTACAATGAGCAGTTCTTC
TRBJ2-7 | TRBD1 | TRBV11-3 | - | CASSLTGGGNEQYF | TGTGCCAGCAGCTTGACAGGGGGCGGCAACGAGCAGTACTTC
TRBJ1-2 | - | TRBV6-5 | - | CASSIDGYGYTF | TGTGCCAGCAGTATTGACGGATATGGCTACACCTTC
TRBJ2-7 | - | TRBV19 | few | CASSTKAGPSVYEQYF | TGTGCCAGTAGTACAAAGGCGGGGCCTAGTGTGTACGAGCAGTACTTC
TRBJ2-7 | - | TRBV6-5 | - | CASSAAVRNYEQYF | TGTGCCAGCAGTGCCGCCGTGAGGAACTACGAGCAGTACTTC
TRBJ2-5 | - | TRBV7-8 | - | CASSLSEGLQETQYF | TGTGCCAGCAGCTTATCAGAGGGCCTACAAGAGACCCAGTACTTC
TRBJ2-5 | - | TRBV19 | - | CASSSPEAETQYF | TGTGCCAGTAGTTCCCCCGAGGCGGAGACCCAGTACTTC
TRBJ1-1 | - | TRBV6-5 | - | CASTARDTEAFF | TGTGCCAGCACCGCTCGGGATACTGAAGCTTTCTTT
TRBJ2-7 | TRBD2 | TRBV7-8 | - | CASSVRTSGRDEQYF | TGTGCCAGCAGCGTGCGGACTAGCGGGAGAGACGAGCAGTACTTC
TRBJ1-6 | TRBD1 | TRBV6-5 | once | CASSSHRGLNSPLHF | TGTGCCAGCAGTTCCCACAGGGGTCTTAATTCACCCCTCCACTTT
TRBJ2-4 | TRBD1 | TRBV19 | - | CASSIKGQPNIQYF | TGTGCCAGTAGTATCAAGGGACAGCCGAACATTCAGTACTTC
TRBJ2-1 | - | TRBV21-1 | - | CASSATGNDNEQFF | TGTGCCAGCAGCGCGACAGGGAACGACAATGAGCAGTTCTTC
TRBJ2-7 | - | TRBV4-1 | - | CASSQDIKGVREQYF | TGCGCCAGCAGCCAAGATATAAAGGGAGTGAGGGAGCAGTACTTC
TRBJ2-7 | - | TRBV19 | - | CASSKQGTYEQYF | TGTGCCAGTAGCAAACAGGGAACCTACGAGCAGTACTTC
TRBJ1-1 | - | TRBV5-8 | - | CASHLPRDILNTEAFF | TGTGCCAGCCACCTGCCGCGGGACATCTTAAACACTGAAGCTTTCTTT
TRBJ2-2 | TRBD2 | TRBV2 | - | CASRGGVNTGELFF | TGTGCCAGCAGGGGAGGGGTCAACACCGGGGAGCTGTTTTTT
TRBJ1-1 | TRBD1 | TRBV19 | - | CASSRQGGTAFF | TGTGCCAGTAGCCGACAGGGAGGTACAGCTTTCTTT
TRBJ1-2 | TRBD1 | TRBV6-4 | - | CASSEGQGANYGYTF | TGTGCCAGCAGTGAAGGACAGGGGGCGAACTATGGCTACACCTTC
TRBJ1-3 | - | TRBV7-9 | - | CASSVRGAGNTIYF | TGTGCCAGCAGCGTGCGGGGGGCTGGAAACACCATATATTTT
TRBJ1-5 | TRBD1 | TRBV27 | - | CASSPDRGWQPQHF | TGTGCCAGCAGTCCGGACAGGGGCTGGCAGCCCCAGCATTTT
TRBJ1-1 | TRBD1 | TRBV5-1 | - | CASSLGQGGGAFF | TGCGCCAGCAGCTTGGGACAGGGAGGTGGGGCTTTCTTT
TRBJ2-7 | - | TRBV28 | - | CASGNLTPIQQYF | TGTGCCAGCGGGAATCTTACCCCTATTCAGCAGTACTTC
TRBJ2-5 | - | TRBV15 | - | CATSKTAQETQYF | TGTGCCACCAGCAAGACGGCCCAAGAGACCCAGTACTTC
TRBJ1-2 | - | TRBV19 | - | CASSIGTVYGYTF | TGTGCCAGTAGTATAGGGACAGTCTATGGCTACACCTTC
TRBJ2-3 | - | TRBV11-2 | - | CASSLDVPDTQYF | TGTGCCAGCAGCTTAGATGTTCCGGATACGCAGTATTTT
TRBJ2-2 | - | TRBV11-2 | - | CASSPLSGELFF | TGTGCCAGCAGCCCCTTGAGTGGGGAGCTGTTTTTT
TRBJ1-5 | - | TRBV28 | - | CASSYGGGQPQHF | TGTGCCAGCAGTTACGGAGGTGGTCAGCCCCAGCATTTT
TRBJ2-1 | - | TRBV7-6 | - | CASSLDRDGVNEQFF | TGTGCCAGCAGCCTGGACCGGGACGGAGTTAATGAGCAGTTCTTC
TRBJ2-1 | TRBD2 | TRBV5-4 | - | CASSSLAGDNNEQFF | TGTGCCAGCAGCTCCCTAGCGGGAGACAACAATGAGCAGTTCTTC
TRBJ1-2 | - | TRBV7-9 | - | CASSSSALLMGGYTF | TGTGCCAGCAGCTCATCGGCCCTCCTAATGGGTGGCTACACCTTC
TRBJ1-1 | TRBD1 | TRBV14 | - | CASSQAQGKGALDTEAFF | TGTGCCAGCAGCCAAGCTCAAGGGAAGGGGGCGCTGGACACTGAAGCTTTCTTT
TRBJ1-1 | TRBD1 | TRBV18 | - | CASSPPGTGAWAEAFF | TGTGCCAGCTCACCACCCGGGACAGGGGCATGGGCTGAAGCTTTCTTT
TRBJ1-2 | - | TRBV6-6 | - | CASSYSSTNYGYTF | TGTGCCAGCAGTTACTCGTCCACTAACTATGGCTACACCTTC
TRBJ1-6 | TRBD1 | TRBV2 | - | CASRGDSQNSPLHF | TGTGCCAGCAGGGGGGACAGCCAGAATTCACCCCTCCACTTT
TRBJ2-6 | - | TRBV18 | - | CASSQGVSGANVLTF | TGTGCCAGCTCACAGGGAGTTTCTGGGGCCAACGTCCTGACTTTC
TRBJ1-6 | - | TRBV2 | few | CASRPGGVDSPLHF | TGTGCCAGCCGCCCCGGCGGCGTAGATTCACCCCTCCACTTT
TRBJ2-2 | TRBD2 | TRBV9 | - | CASSVALAGVTGELFF | TGTGCCAGCAGCGTAGCGCTAGCGGGAGTTACCGGGGAGCTGTTTTTT
TRBJ1-2 | - | TRBV11-2 | - | CASSLEVIEVYGYTF | TGTGCCAGCAGCTTAGAGGTTATAGAAGTCTATGGCTACACCTTC
TRBJ2-1 | TRBD2 | TRBV6-5 | - | CASSYERGVKNEQFF | TGTGCCAGCAGTTACGAGCGGGGGGTAAAGAATGAGCAGTTCTTC
TRBJ2-5 | TRBD1 | TRBV18 | - | CASSDRTGRETQYF | TGTGCCAGCTCGGATCGGACAGGGCGAGAGACCCAGTACTTC
TRBJ2-4 | - | TRBV6-5 | once | CASSYSPDRAKNIQYF | TGTGCCAGCAGTTACTCACCAGACAGGGCCAAAAACATTCAGTACTTC
TRBJ2-1 | - | TRBV9 | - | CASSVDGGGSHNEQFF | TGTGCCAGCAGCGTAGATGGCGGAGGGTCCCACAATGAGCAGTTCTTC